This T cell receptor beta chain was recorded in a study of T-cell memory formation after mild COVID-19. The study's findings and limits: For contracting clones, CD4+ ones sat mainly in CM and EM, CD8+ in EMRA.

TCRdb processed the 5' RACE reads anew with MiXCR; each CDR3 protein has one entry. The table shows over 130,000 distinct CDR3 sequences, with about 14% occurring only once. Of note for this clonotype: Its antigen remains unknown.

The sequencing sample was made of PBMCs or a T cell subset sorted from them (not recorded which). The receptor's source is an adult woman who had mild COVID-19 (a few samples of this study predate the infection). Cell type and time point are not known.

In DNA form, the CDR3 reads TGTGCCAGCAGCTTACGGCTAGATAACACCGGGGAGCTGTTTTTT. Residues: CASSLRLDNTGELFF. This chain joins TRBV7-3 and TRBJ2-2, with D unresolved. CDR1 SGHTA and CDR2 FQGTGA come from the germline V gene. Trimming removed 2 bases at V and 2 bases at J, with 9 bases between. There are 15 residues in the CDR3.